These 18 T cell receptor beta chains were sequenced from one sample in a study of blood T cell repertoires in COVID-19. Repertoires were generated with immunoSEQ multiplex PCR, while TCRdb's copy carries only in-frame clones and drops some. This table has about 380,000 clones, 81% appearing once. What was sequenced was peripheral blood. The receptors originated from a human donor with acute or convalescent COVID-19. The donor label of this sample is uncertain.

This chain links TRBV18 with TRBJ1-2; 10 bases align to TRBD1. This CDR3 has 13 residues. Losses at the gene ends were 3 bases for V and 7 bases for J; bases not matched to a gene: 2. CDR1 and CDR2 from the germline V gene are KGHSH and LQKENI. The CDR3 spells CASSPDRGLGYTF. CDR3 coding DNA: TGTGCCAGCTCACCCGACAGGGGGCTTGGCTACACCTTC.

The V call is TRBV28, the J call TRBJ2-3, with 9 bases that match TRBD2. The V gene's germline CDR1 is MDHEN and CDR2 SYDVKM. Trimming cost V 6 bases and J 2 bases; bases outside gene matches: 12. This CDR3 contains 17 residues. The CDR3 sequence: CASSTSGVAGVTDTQYF. CDR3 nucleotide sequence: TGTGCCAGCAGCACCTCCGGAGTAGCGGGAGTCACAGATACGCAGTATTTT.

The chain has TRBV5-1 and TRBJ2-2; 9 nucleotides line up with TRBD1. Germline CDR1 and CDR2: SGHRS and YFSETQ. The CDR3 has 16 residues. V lost 0 bases and J lost 4; bases outside the gene matches: 4. CDR3 sequence reads: CASSLAGTGPTGELFF. The CDR3, as DNA: TGCGCCAGCAGCTTGGCCGGGACAGGGCCCACCGGGGAGCTGTTTTTT.

The V gene is TRBV18, the J gene TRBJ1-2; D uncertain. V was clipped by 0 bases and J by 5 bases, with 16 bases between them. The CDR3 runs 16 residues. The germline gives CDR1 KGHSH, CDR2 LQKENI. The CDR3 nucleotides read TGTGCCAGCTCACCACCTAACCCGCCGGTTCGGTATGGCTACACCTTC. Translating it yields CASSPPNPPVRYGYTF. Combining the CDR3 with reference TRBV18 and TRBJ1-2 gives the whole variable domain NAGVMQNPRHLVRRRGQEARLRCSPMKGHSHVYWYRQLPEEGLKFMVYLQKENIIDESGMPKERFSAEFPKEGPSILRIQQVVRGDSAAYFCASSPPNPPVRYGYTFGSGTRLTVV.

The V call is TRBV5-1, the J call TRBJ1-1; D might be TRBD1 (5 bases). The CDR3 has 13 residues. Germline lookup yields CDR1 SGHRS and CDR2 YFSETQ. Trimming took 5 bases from V and 2 from J, leaving 10 bases between them. The CDR3 loop reads CASRLGGNTEAFF. In nucleotides, the CDR3 is TGCGCCAGCAGACTGGGGGGTAACACTGAAGCTTTCTTT.

This clone was observed a handful of times. The chain uses TRBV6-5 and TRBJ1-2, with TRBD1 as a possible D gene (5 bases). The length of the CDR3 is 15 residues. Trimming took 6 bases from V and 1 from J, leaving 15 bases between them. CDR1 and CDR2 from the germline V gene are MNHEY and SVGAGI. The CDR3 is CASSYSGWDNYGYTF. CDR3 coding DNA: TGTGCCAGCAGCTATTCAGGGTGGGATAACTATGGCTACACCTTC.

The chain is built from TRBV10-2 and TRBJ1-1, with TRBD1 identical over 8 bases. CDR1 and CDR2 (germline): WSHSY, SAAADI. J gave up 9 bases and V 7 bases, and 13 bases lay outside the gene matches. This CDR3 has 14 residues. The DNA for the CDR3 is TGCGCCAGCAATTGGAGGGACAGGCGCGACCAAGCTTTCTTT. Residues: CASNWRDRRDQAFF.

In the case of this clone: Other DNA sequences from this sample encode an identical CDR3 as well. This chain connects TRBV5-1 to TRBJ2-2; D is ambiguous. Trimming removed 2 bases at V and 5 bases at J, with 4 bases between. CDR1 is SGHRS, CDR2 YFSETQ, per germline. The CDR3 runs to 12 residues. As DNA, the CDR3 is TGCGCCAGCAGCTTCAGGACCGGGGAGCTGTTTTTT. The encoded protein is CASSFRTGELFF.

The CDR3 bases are TGTGCCAGCTCACCTCACCCTAGTGTAGACTATGGCTACACCTTC. It yields the protein CASSPHPSVDYGYTF. The rearrangement links TRBV18 to TRBJ1-2, with D unclear. CDR1 and CDR2 from the germline V gene are KGHSH and LQKENI. V gave up 3 bases and J gave up 3 bases, with 14 bases separating them. The CDR3 has 15 residues.

This clone has a single count. The chain employs TRBV18 and TRBJ2-1; D might be TRBD2 (5 bases). Per the germline V gene, CDR1 is KGHSH and CDR2 is LQKENI. This CDR3 has 17 amino acids. Deletions cut 4 bases from V and 7 bases from J, with 23 bases between. Written as DNA, the CDR3 is TGTGCCAGCTCACAATTCATGGCTAGCTCGCCGGGGAATGAGCAGTTCTTC. Its translation: CASSQFMASSPGNEQFF.

V usage is TRBV7-9 and J usage is TRBJ2-7; possibly TRBD1 for D (6 bases). CDR3 length: 13 residues. V lost 5 bases, J lost 0 bases, and 8 bases lay in between. Germline CDR1 and CDR2: SEHNR and FQNEAQ (reference sequence). The DNA of the CDR3 is TGTGCCAGCAGCGGACAGTCCTCCTACGAGCAGTACTTC. Its protein product is CASSGQSSYEQYF.

Here the CDR3 DNA reads TGTGCCAGCTCACCAATGGGACAGGCGAACACCGGGGAGCTGTTTTTT. Amino acids: CASSPMGQANTGELFF. J is TRBJ2-2 and V is TRBV18; 8 positions match TRBD1. The CDR3 is made up of 16 amino acids. Germline V CDR1 and CDR2: KGHSH, LQKENI. The trim removed 2 bases at V and 0 bases at J, leaving 2 bases unmatched.

The chain joins TRBV10-3 to TRBJ1-2; D is uncertain. V lost 3 bases to trimming and J lost 4 bases, with 21 bases between them. CDR3 length: 17 residues. Germline lookup yields CDR1 ENHRY and CDR2 SYGVKD. CDR3 DNA sequence: TGTGCCATCAGTGAATCGGTCTCAACCAGACTAGGCTATGGCTACACCTTC. Residues: CAISESVSTRLGYGYTF.

This sequence joins TRBV18 and TRBJ1-1; possibly TRBD1 for D (6 bases). This CDR3 contains 14 residues. Trimming stripped 2 bases from V and 5 bases from J, with 12 bases between. Germline-derived CDR1 and CDR2 are KGHSH and LQKENI. CDR3 bases: TGTGCCAGCTCACCATTGGAGAGGGGGACTGAAGCTTTCTTT. It is translated as CASSPLERGTEAFF.

The chain employs TRBV4-1 and TRBJ2-7; D unclear. The length of the CDR3 is 14 residues. Looked up from germline, CDR1 is MGHRA and CDR2 is YSYEKL. V lost 1 base, J lost 5 bases, and 12 bases lay in between. CDR3 protein: CASSQVPGSHEQYF. Written as DNA, the CDR3 is TGCGCCAGCAGCCAAGTACCGGGTAGCCACGAGCAGTACTTC.

The chain couples TRBV15 to TRBJ2-1; D unclear. The CDR3 loop spans 17 amino acids. V lost 0 bases and J 2 bases, leaving 14 bases between the germline ends. Germline CDR1 LNHNV, CDR2 YYDKDF (reference sequence). DNA of the CDR3: TGTGCCACCAGCAGAGATAGAGTCCTGAGGACCTACAATGAGCAGTTCTTC. Translation: CATSRDRVLRTYNEQFF. Supplemented by reference TRBV15 and TRBJ2-1, the full variable domain reads DAMVIQNPRYQVTQFGKPVTLSCSQTLNHNVMYWYQQKSSQAPKLLFHYYDKDFNNEADTPDNFQSRRPNTSFCFLDIRSPGLGDTAMYLCATSRDRVLRTYNEQFFGPGTRLTVL.

The chain links TRBV19 to TRBJ1-5, with D possibly matching TRBD1 (5 bases). The CDR3 totals 15 residues. V was cut by 6 bases and J by 3 bases, with 15 bases left in between. The V gene's germline CDR1 is LNHDA and CDR2 SQIVND (reference sequence). The CDR3 coding sequence is TGTGCCAGTAGGGGGCAGGCCCAAGTCAATCAGCCCCAGCATTTT. This sequence encodes CASRGQAQVNQPQHF.

The chain combines TRBV28 with TRBJ1-6; no definite D call. The V gene lost 6 bases and the J gene lost 12 bases, with 12 bases spanning the gap. The CDR3 sequence is 12 residues long. Germline V lookup: CDR1 MDHEN, CDR2 SYDVKM. The CDR3 DNA reads TGTGCCAGCAGAGGCCCGGGTAGACCCCTCCACTTT. Protein sequence: CASRGPGRPLHF.